This T cell receptor beta chain is drawn from a study of post-analysis software for immune sequencing data (dated by TCRdb to the mid-2010s). Broadly, across the study: Recorded disease courses included relapsing-remitting, secondary progressive and progressive-relapsing multiple sclerosis, with some patients lacking subtype annotation. The patient repertoires were set against eleven to twelve previously published healthy control repertoires from donors whose ages ranged from 6 to 25 years. A subset of samples was prepared in parallel using single-end sample barcoding, then pooled and co-amplified after Illumina adapter ligation.

General study outcomes and caveats: The multiple sclerosis patient group was slightly younger than the control group. Multiple sclerosis patients had significantly lower normalized Chao1 diversity than controls, a result that suggests substantial peripheral T-cell clonal expansion. Patients showed significantly higher frequencies than controls for several TRBV segments, among them TRBV5-6, TRBV5-1 and TRBV20-1. When samples were clustered directly using the F measure, samples prepared in the same batch co-clustered strongly, which prompted a batch-effect correction.

CDR1 and CDR2 (SNHLY, FYNNEI) derive from the germline V gene. Counted from cysteine to phenylalanine, this CDR3 has 14 amino acids. Just the 42-base CDR3 DNA is kept, in frame starting at base 1. Trimming leaves V shorter by 5 bases and J shorter by 2 bases, with the junction holding 6 bases beyond the gene matches. To demonstrate the VDJtools post-analysis software, the study profiled TCR beta repertoires from the peripheral blood of 13 young patients with multiple sclerosis. The multiple sclerosis patients were children and adolescents ranging in age from about 6 to 17 years. Worth noting for this clonotype: Its specific antigen is unknown. The sample holds no much larger clone one base away, and base qualities are not on file.

The library was produced with PCR. TCRdb shows the sequencer as Illumina HiSeq 2500. To reduce PCR and sequencing biases, unique molecular identifiers were built into the TCR beta cDNA libraries. Per 1 to 10 million input T cells, approximately 500,000 cDNA molecules were obtained, such that each molecule approximated one T cell. The same protocol used for the earlier healthy control dataset was applied to prepare and sequence the patient libraries. Samples belonging to the same batch were prepared together, multiplexed and sequenced on a shared HiSeq lane. For the original study's pipeline: Raw barcoded reads were processed with MIGEC, and single-read molecular identifier groups were discarded before consensus assembly and CDR3 extraction. VDJtools was used for post-analysis of the clonotype tables, with diversity normalized by down-sampling every dataset to the smallest sample size. In repertoire overlap clustering, CDR3 amino acid sequences, but not nucleotide sequences, were matched to correct batch-related cross-sample contamination. In-frame beta chains were kept once TCRdb had trimmed the public reads at Q25 with fastp and called clones with MiXCR. Rows are combined by CDR3 protein, so each entry shows the most common genes and DNA. In this record, the V and J calls reflect TCRdb's handling and not the investigators' own analysis. The sample includes about 540,000 distinct CDR3 sequences, with around a third observed a single time. Roughly 6% of the sample is taken by the ten largest.

The sequenced sample consisted of blood. The TCR originated in a girl aged 2-17 years with multiple sclerosis. The V and J genes are TRBV2 and TRBJ2-7; TRBD1 agrees with 7 junctional bases. The DNA sequence is given as TGTGCCAGCAGTTGGGACAGAATCACCTACGAGCAGTACTTC. It is translated as CASSWDRITYEQYF.